One sample yielded the 17 T cell receptor beta chains listed below, sequenced in a study of blood T cell repertoires in COVID-19. The assay was immunoSEQ multiplex PCR, and TCRdb's table has in-frame clones only and misses some. The profile covers about 210,000 clones, with 80% to 90% appearing a single time and approximately 6.2% taken by the ten largest. Sequenced material: peripheral blood. The receptor set was obtained from a man aged 60-69 years who had recovered from COVID-19.

This clone has a single count. V usage is TRBV11-2 and J usage is TRBJ1-2; tentative D call: TRBD1 (5 bases). This CDR3 region has 14 residues. V was cut by 1 base and J by 5 bases, with 11 bases left in between. Germline V gene data show CDR1 as SGHAT and CDR2 as FQNNGV. CDR3 sequence reads: CASSLGPGGYGYTF. The CDR3 bases are TGTGCCAGCAGCTTAGGTCCGGGGGGATATGGCTACACCTTC.

V usage is TRBV5-1 and J usage is TRBJ1-2; D is possibly TRBD1 (6 bases). CDR3 length: 16 residues. V was clipped by 1 base and J by 0 bases, with 13 bases between them. Per the germline V gene, CDR1 is SGHRS and CDR2 is YFSETQ. The CDR3 bases are TGCGCCAGCAGCTTGAGGGCAGGGGAATCTAACTATGGCTACACCTTC. It is translated as CASSLRAGESNYGYTF.

This chain joins TRBV7-2 and TRBJ1-1; D gene unclear. In germline, CDR1 is SGHTA, CDR2 FQGNSA. The CDR3 contains 13 residues. V dropped 3 bases and J dropped 1 base, with 6 bases sitting between them. The CDR3: CASSFHRNTEAFF. The CDR3 bases are TGTGCCAGCAGCTTTCACAGGAACACTGAAGCTTTCTTT.

The V gene is TRBV19, the J gene TRBJ2-2; 7 nucleotides agree with TRBD1. Germline V CDR1 and CDR2: LNHDA, SQIVND (reference sequence). The CDR3 is made up of 16 amino acids. V shed 4 bases, J shed 2 bases, and the junction held 7 bases outside the gene matches. CDR3 sequence: CASSKTGLDNTGELFF. CDR3 nucleotides: TGTGCCAGTAGTAAGACAGGGTTGGATAACACCGGGGAGCTGTTTTTT.

J is TRBJ2-1 and V is TRBV7-9; 7 positions match TRBD1. Looked up from germline, CDR1 is SEHNR and CDR2 is FQNEAQ (reference sequence). Trimming took 8 bases from V and 6 from J; bases not matched to a gene: 13. The CDR3 is 15 residues long. CDR3 region: CASLGGRGLANEQFF. DNA of the CDR3: TGTGCCAGCTTGGGTGGTAGGGGGCTAGCCAATGAGCAGTTCTTC. Full variable domain (remainder filled in from reference TRBV7-9 and TRBJ2-1): DTGVSQNPRHKITKRGQNVTFRCDPISEHNRLYWYRQTLGQGPEFLTYFQNEAQLEKSRLLSDRFSAERPKGSFSTLEIQRTEQGDSAMYLCASLGGRGLANEQFFGPGTRLTVL.

This chain joins TRBV5-1 and TRBJ1-1; D call uncertain. Between the trimmed V and J ends, which lost 0 bases and 3 bases, there was a span of 6 bases. Germline CDR1 reads SGHRS; CDR2 reads YFSETQ. This CDR3 has 13 residues. DNA for the CDR3: TGCGCCAGCAGCTTGGAGTCGGACACTGAAGCTTTCTTT. The encoded protein is CASSLESDTEAFF.

V gene TRBV6-1 combines with J gene TRBJ2-3; TRBD2 might be the D (6 bases). This CDR3 has 16 amino acids. Trimming took off 2 bases at V and 4 bases at J, with 16 bases between the two ends. CDR1 and CDR2 from the germline V gene are MNHNS and SASEGT. The CDR3 protein is CASSERWRARADTQYF. The CDR3 DNA reads as TGTGCCAGCAGTGAAAGGTGGAGGGCGCGCGCAGATACGCAGTATTTT.

This clone was picked up one time. This chain uses TRBV3-1 (or the pseudogene TRBV3-2) with TRBJ2-5, with 7 nucleotides matching TRBD2. V trimming: 3 bases; J trimming: 5 bases; junction bases outside the gene matches: 15. The germline CDR1 and CDR2 sequences are LGHDT and YNNKEL (reference sequence). The CDR3 has 17 amino acids. In DNA form, the CDR3 reads TGTGCCAGCAGCCACCGCGGGGGACCCGAAATCCCGGAGACCCAGTACTTC. The encoded protein is CASSHRGGPEIPETQYF.

The chain is built from TRBV15 and TRBJ1-5, with D uncertain. Trimming removed 4 bases at V and 0 bases at J, with 13 bases between. The length of the CDR3 is 16 residues. Germline V gene sequence: CDR1 LNHNV, CDR2 YYDKDF (reference sequence). The chain's CDR3 is CATSTGPQYSNQPQHF. CDR3 nucleotides: TGTGCCACCAGCACTGGGCCCCAGTATAGCAATCAGCCCCAGCATTTT.

The chain has TRBV6-4 and TRBJ1-6; D gene ambiguous. This CDR3 has 11 residues. CDR1 and CDR2 (germline): MRHNA, SNTAGT. V was shortened by 3 bases and J by 10 bases, with 4 bases between the two germline ends. The CDR3 DNA follows: TGTGCCAGCAGTGAATTATCACCCCTCCACTTT. Translating gives CASSELSPLHF.

The gene calls are TRBV6-6 and TRBJ2-7; D remains unclear. In germline, CDR1 is MNHNY, CDR2 SVGAGI (reference sequence). V gave up 7 bases and J gave up 4 bases, with 17 bases separating them. The CDR3 has 14 amino acids. This CDR3 is CASKENAQVYEQYF. The CDR3 nucleotides are TGTGCCAGCAAGGAAAACGCCCAGGTTTACGAGCAGTACTTC.

The rearrangement links TRBV24-1 to TRBJ2-1; 7 bases align to TRBD2. CDR3 size: 16 residues. V trimming: 2 bases; J trimming: 3 bases; junction bases outside the gene matches: 6. CDR1 and CDR2 from the germline V gene are KGHDR and SFDVKD. The CDR3 nucleotides are TGTGCCACCAGTGATTCGTCGGGAGGCTTCTACAATGAGCAGTTCTTC. Its protein product is CATSDSSGGFYNEQFF.

This clone appeared a single time. The gene calls are TRBV5-5 and TRBJ1-2, with TRBD1 matching over 11 bases. V lost 3 bases, J lost 8 bases, and 9 bases stayed unmatched. The CDR3 length is 15 residues. In germline, CDR1 is SGHKS, CDR2 YYEKEE (reference sequence). Written as DNA, the CDR3 is TGTGCCAGCAGCTGGGACAGGGGGTCCCTCTGGGGCTACACCTTC. Translated, it gives CASSWDRGSLWGYTF.

The table lists this clone with a count of one. The rearrangement uses TRBV9 and TRBJ2-6; a weak D match, TRBD2 (6 bases). Germline V gene sequence: CDR1 SGDLS, CDR2 YYNGEE. The ends were cut back, 5 bases at V and 0 bases at J, with 12 bases in the middle. CDR3 size: 16 residues. This CDR3 is CASRRGPSSGANVLTF. The CDR3 DNA reads TGTGCCAGCAGGCGGGGACCTAGCTCTGGGGCCAACGTCCTGACTTTC.

J is TRBJ1-1 and V is TRBV30, with 8 bases aligning to TRBD1. The CDR3 is 13 residues long. The V and J ends lost 8 bases and 3 bases, in that order; junction bases with no gene match: 8. Looked up from germline, CDR1 is GTSNPN and CDR2 is SVGIG (reference sequence). CDR3: CATGTGGDTEAFF. As DNA, the CDR3 is TGTGCCACAGGGACAGGAGGAGACACTGAAGCTTTCTTT.

The chain joins TRBV12-5 to TRBJ2-2; 8 nucleotides line up with TRBD1. The junction had 7 bases not matched to a gene; V was cut back by 6 bases and J by 1 base. Germline V CDR1 and CDR2: LGHNT, FRNRAP. This CDR3 spans 16 amino acids. The CDR3 bases are TGTGCTAGTGGATCCCTGGGACAGGTGAACACCGGGGAGCTGTTTTTT. It translates to CASGSLGQVNTGELFF. Full variable domain (outside the CDR3, taken from reference TRBV12-5 and TRBJ2-2): DARVTQTPRHKVTEMGQEVTMRCQPILGHNTVFWYRQTMMQGLELLAYFRNRAPLDDSGMPKDRFSAEMPDATLATLKIQPSEPRDSAVYFCASGSLGQVNTGELFFGEGSRLTVL.

The chain carries TRBV28 and TRBJ2-1; 10 nucleotides agree with TRBD1. Germline-derived CDR1 and CDR2 are MDHEN and SYDVKM. Unmatched junction bases numbered 10, after V lost 7 bases and J lost 16 bases. The length of the CDR3 is 12 residues. In nucleotides, the CDR3 is TGTGCCAGCACTCCTAGGGACAGGGGAGTCTTCTTC. This codes for CASTPRDRGVFF. Filled out from reference TRBV28 and TRBJ2-1, the complete variable domain reads DVKVTQSSRYLVKRTGEKVFLECVQDMDHENMFWYRQDPGLGLRLIYFSYDVKMKEKGDIPEGYSVSREKKERFSLILESASTNQTSMYLCASTPRDRGVFFGPGTRLTVL.